Included here is one TCR beta chain sequence, with context. The antigen is unknown. The record originates from a study of PD-1 blockade in classical Hodgkin lymphoma. Across the whole study: Once every 2 weeks, patients received intravenous nivolumab at 3 mg/kg. Study-level points and caveats: CD4+ TCR diversity rose significantly by C4D1, and CD8+ TCR diversity did not.

Generated by immunoSEQ multiplex PCR, the TCRdb table keeps only in-frame clones and is missing some. The data hold 45,000 to 55,000 clones, with under 80% observed a single time. Germline V gene sequence: CDR1 LGHNA, CDR2 YSLEER. The CDR3 covers 15 residues. The ends were cut back, 3 bases at V and 0 bases at J, with 12 bases in the middle. The time point: cycle 4 day 1 (C4D1), after about 6 weeks of nivolumab. Following autologous stem cell transplantation, relapse occurred in every patient, and exposure to brentuximab vedotin varied. This receptor was obtained from a human donor with classical Hodgkin lymphoma. The sample in question was peripheral blood mononuclear cells (PBMCs), obtained before the fourth cycle of nivolumab. The chain joins TRBV4-3 to TRBJ2-7; a possible D gene is TRBD2 (5 bases). CDR3 sequence reads: CASSHGRESSYEQYF. In DNA, the CDR3 is TGCGCCAGCAGCCACGGCCGGGAAAGCTCCTACGAGCAGTACTTC.